The rows below give T cell receptor beta chains drawn from one sample of a study of CD8 T cells in Susac syndrome. TCRdb itself ran the immunoSEQ multiplex PCR reads through MiXCR, one entry per CDR3 protein. The sample shows approximately 68,000 distinct CDR3 sequences, approximately 95% of them seen only once. The sequenced sample consisted of CD8+ T cells from PBMCs. The receptors originated from a human donor with multiple sclerosis. CDR3s include the opening cysteine and the closing phenylalanine or tryptophan. Each record gives: V gene, J gene, clone size, D gene, CDR3 protein, CDR3 DNA. The D gene is left open where the match is weak. The size field is filled for only some rows; it gives once, few, many or a size class.

TRBV27,TRBJ1-3,-,-,CASSLFGPSSGNTIYF,TGTGCCAGCAGTTTATTTGGGCCATCCTCTGGAAACACCATATATTTT
TRBV7-2,TRBJ1-6,-,TRBD1,CASSLEGRGSHNSPLHF,TGTGCCAGCAGCTTAGAGGGCAGGGGGTCCCATAATTCACCCCTCCACTTT
TRBV27,TRBJ2-3,once,-,CASSFWGQRSTDTQYF,TGTGCCAGCAGTTTCTGGGGGCAGAGAAGCACAGATACGCAGTATTTT
TRBV12-3/TRBV12-4,TRBJ1-1,-,-,CASTSRGTEAFF,TGTGCCAGCACTTCCCGGGGAACTGAAGCTTTCTTT
TRBV7-9,TRBJ2-1,-,TRBD1,CASSPGTGPTYNEQFF,TGTGCCAGCAGCCCAGGGACAGGGCCCACCTACAATGAGCAGTTCTTC
TRBV6-5,TRBJ1-1,few,-,CASSYGGGTEAFF,TGTGCCAGTAGTTATGGGGGTGGCACTGAAGCTTTCTTT
TRBV3-1,TRBJ1-1,-,-,CASSQDGSYMNTEAFF,TGTGCCAGCAGCCAAGACGGCAGCTATATGAACACTGAAGCTTTCTTT
TRBV7-2,TRBJ2-7,-,-,CASSSLPRDGEQYF,TGTGCCAGCAGCTCCCTCCCTAGGGACGGTGAGCAGTACTTC
TRBV12-3/TRBV12-4,TRBJ1-1,-,-,CASSSRGLTEAFF,TGTGCCAGCTCCTCGAGAGGGCTCACTGAAGCTTTCTTT
TRBV16,TRBJ2-7,-,-,CASSLRDYYEQYF,TGTGCCAGCAGCCTCCGGGATTACTACGAGCAGTACTTC
TRBV4-1,TRBJ1-4,-,TRBD1,CASSQETGNSEKLFF,TGCGCCAGCAGCCAAGAGACAGGGAATAGCGAAAAACTGTTTTTT
TRBV7-8,TRBJ2-7,-,TRBD2,CASSLERGKVGYEQYF,TGTGCCAGCAGCTTAGAGCGGGGGAAGGTCGGTTACGAGCAGTACTTC
TRBV12-3/TRBV12-4,TRBJ2-2,-,-,CASISLHILMNTGELFF,TGTGCCAGCATATCTCTCCACATCTTAATGAACACCGGGGAGCTGTTTTTT
TRBV6-5,TRBJ2-7,once,TRBD2,CASSYTGEGPYEQYF,TGTGCCAGCAGTTACACGGGGGAGGGCCCCTACGAGCAGTACTTC
TRBV19,TRBJ1-5,-,-,CASSWLDSVYSNQPQHF,TGTGCCTCATCATGGTTGGACAGCGTTTATAGCAATCAGCCCCAGCATTTT
TRBV30,TRBJ1-4,once,TRBD1,CAWTLRDSLNEKLFF,TGTGCCTGGACCCTACGGGACAGCCTTAATGAAAAACTGTTTTTT
TRBV6-1,TRBJ2-7,-,TRBD2,CASNPEGGRTYEQYF,TGTGCCAGCAACCCGGAGGGAGGGCGCACCTACGAGCAGTACTTC
TRBV6-5,TRBJ2-7,-,-,CASSYSASRLEQYF,TGTGCCAGCAGTTACTCAGCCAGCCGGTTGGAGCAGTACTTC
TRBV4-1,TRBJ1-4,-,-,CASSQLLRGATNEKLFF,TGCGCCAGCAGCCAACTCCTTAGGGGAGCAACTAATGAAAAACTGTTTTTT
TRBV27,TRBJ2-7,once,-,CASSLGGGFYEQYF,TGTGCCAGTAGCTTGGGAGGAGGATTTTACGAGCAGTACTTC
TRBV27,TRBJ2-3,once,TRBD1,CASSFLGTGDSTDTQYF,TGTGCCAGCAGTTTCCTCGGGACAGGGGATTCCACAGATACGCAGTATTTT
TRBV5-4,TRBJ2-7,-,TRBD1,CASSDGTGGSHEQYF,TGTGCCAGCAGCGATGGGACAGGGGGGTCCCACGAGCAGTACTTC
TRBV14,TRBJ2-7,-,TRBD1,CASSQGATGARSYEQYF,TGTGCCAGCAGCCAAGGGGCGACAGGGGCGAGGTCCTACGAGCAGTACTTC
TRBV29-1,TRBJ2-2,-,-,CSVEDRIEGVWTGELFF,TGCAGCGTTGAAGATCGGATCGAGGGAGTTTGGACCGGGGAGCTGTTTTTT
TRBV5-1,TRBJ2-1,-,TRBD1,CASSTDRGTRDGQFF,TGCGCCAGCAGCACGGACAGGGGCACGAGGGATGGGCAGTTCTTC
TRBV2,TRBJ1-4,-,-,CASSDRHNEKLFF,TGTGCCAGCAGTGATCGACATAATGAAAAACTGTTTTTT
TRBV5-6,TRBJ2-2,-,TRBD2,CASSLMGASGLNTGELFF,TGTGCCAGCAGCTTGATGGGGGCTAGCGGGTTGAACACCGGGGAGCTGTTTTTT
TRBV3-1,TRBJ2-1,-,-,CASSPKGTPGNEQFF,TGTGCCAGCAGCCCGAAGGGGACGCCGGGCAATGAGCAGTTCTTC
TRBV23-1,TRBJ2-1,-,-,CASSPPADEQFF,TGCGCCAGCAGTCCCCCGGCCGATGAGCAGTTCTTC
TRBV11-1,TRBJ2-7,-,TRBD1,CASSLVPGQGSYEQYF,TGTGCCAGCAGCTTAGTCCCGGGACAGGGATCCTACGAGCAGTACTTC
TRBV28,TRBJ2-3,-,TRBD2,CASRYWTSERPSTDTQYF,TGTGCCAGCAGATACTGGACTAGCGAGAGACCTAGCACAGATACGCAGTATTTT
TRBV7-2,TRBJ1-2,-,-,CASSLDPGHNYGYTF,TGTGCCAGCAGCTTAGACCCGGGACACAACTATGGCTACACCTTC
TRBV9,TRBJ2-3,-,TRBD2,CASRAGTSGDTQYF,TGTGCCAGCAGGGCCGGGACTAGCGGGGATACGCAGTATTTT
TRBV27,TRBJ2-2,-,TRBD1,CASSPRQGKTGELFF,TGTGCCAGCAGTCCACGACAGGGGAAGACCGGGGAGCTGTTTTTT
TRBV27,TRBJ1-6,-,-,CASSLWGSHNSPLHF,TGTGCCAGCAGTTTATGGGGGAGCCATAATTCACCCCTCCACTTT
TRBV30,TRBJ2-3,-,TRBD2,CAWSPGLAIGDTQYF,TGTGCCTGGAGTCCGGGACTAGCGATTGGAGATACGCAGTATTTT
TRBV3-1,TRBJ2-2,-,TRBD1,CASSLWTGRNTGELFF,TGTGCCAGCAGCCTCTGGACAGGGCGGAACACCGGGGAGCTGTTTTTT
TRBV9,TRBJ1-4,-,-,CASSQQNGGAEKLFF,TGTGCCAGCAGCCAGCAGAATGGAGGGGCCGAAAAACTGTTTTTT
TRBV5-4,TRBJ2-7,-,-,CASSLEGDSYEQYF,TGTGCCAGCAGCTTGGAGGGGGACTCCTACGAGCAGTACTTC
TRBV12-3/TRBV12-4,TRBJ2-1,once,-,CASRVQSNEQFF,TGTGCCAGCAGGGTACAAAGCAATGAGCAGTTCTTC
TRBV6-2/TRBV6-3,TRBJ2-1,once,TRBD2,CASSYSGGPDEQFF,TGTGCCAGCAGTTACTCGGGAGGGCCCGATGAGCAGTTCTTC
TRBV29-1,TRBJ1-2,-,-,CSVEQGTYGYTF,TGCAGCGTTGAACAGGGGACCTATGGCTACACCTTC
TRBV5-4,TRBJ2-7,-,-,CASSNGIGFQDEQYF,TGTGCCAGCAGCAATGGAATCGGGTTTCAAGACGAGCAGTACTTC
TRBV6-2/TRBV6-3,TRBJ1-2,-,-,CASSTPTAMRYYGYTF,TGTGCCAGCAGTACGCCTACGGCTATGCGGTATTATGGCTACACCTTC
TRBV7-2,TRBJ2-6,-,TRBD1,CASSPRPRDRVSGANVLTF,TGTGCCAGCAGCCCAAGACCCCGGGACAGGGTTTCAGGGGCCAACGTCCTGACTTTC
TRBV4-3,TRBJ1-2,once,-,CASSQDSGNPYGYTF,TGCGCCAGCAGCCAAGATAGCGGGAACCCCTATGGCTACACCTTC
TRBV5-6,TRBJ1-5,-,-,CASSLGGAGDQPQHF,TGTGCCAGCAGCTTGGGGGGCGCGGGGGATCAGCCCCAGCATTTT
TRBV2,TRBJ1-1,-,-,CATLREGSGTEAFF,TGTGCCACCCTGAGGGAGGGCTCGGGCACTGAAGCTTTCTTT
TRBV2,TRBJ2-1,-,-,CASSAIYEQFF,TGTGCCAGCAGTGCCATATATGAGCAGTTCTTC
TRBV19,TRBJ1-1,-,-,CASSITGRALTEAFF,TGTGCCAGTAGTATTACAGGCAGGGCCCTAACTGAAGCTTTCTTT
TRBV5-1,TRBJ1-4,few,-,CASSLARTTSNEKLFF,TGCGCCAGCAGCTTGGCGAGGACAACGTCTAATGAAAAACTGTTTTTT
TRBV19,TRBJ1-2,-,-,CASSIRGIGYGYTF,TGTGCCAGTAGTATAAGAGGGATAGGCTATGGCTACACCTTC
TRBV4-3,TRBJ1-4,-,-,CASSQVLRGSNEKLFF,TGCGCCAGCAGCCAAGTTCTCCGGGGTTCTAATGAAAAACTGTTTTTT
TRBV7-9,TRBJ1-4,-,-,CASSLGINEKLFF,TGTGCCAGCAGCTTAGGCATTAATGAAAAACTGTTTTTT
TRBV3-1,TRBJ2-5,-,-,CASSQDEGLRKETQYF,TGTGCCAGCAGCCAAGATGAGGGACTGAGAAAAGAGACCCAGTACTTC
TRBV12-3/TRBV12-4,TRBJ2-6,-,-,CASGLDSGANVLTF,TGTGCCAGCGGTCTAGACTCTGGGGCCAACGTCCTGACTTTC
TRBV5-1,TRBJ2-7,-,-,CASSLATGTYEQYF,TGCGCCAGCAGCTTGGCCACGGGGACATACGAGCAGTACTTC
TRBV7-9,TRBJ2-1,-,-,CASSVLGGEQFF,TGTGCCAGCAGCGTATTGGGTGGTGAGCAGTTCTTC